Shown below are 21 T cell receptor beta chains from a single sample sequenced in a study of blood T cell repertoires in COVID-19. The method was immunoSEQ multiplex PCR; TCRdb's version includes in-frame clones alone and lacks a portion of them. The sample lists more than 95,000 clones; just under 80% were seen once. Source material: peripheral blood. The receptors here all came from a human donor in a cohort sampled during active COVID-19.

The gene calls are TRBV2 and TRBJ1-2; 7 bases align to TRBD1. Trimming removed 6 bases from V and 10 bases from J; junction bases left unmatched: 5. The CDR3 consists of 11 residues. The germline V gene has CDR1 SNHLY and CDR2 FYNNEI. CDR3 amino acids: CASSSGGHYTF. As DNA, the CDR3 is TGTGCCAGCAGCTCAGGGGGGCACTACACCTTC.

This clone appeared a single time. V is TRBV9 and J is TRBJ2-3, with a possible D match to TRBD1 (5 bases). Looked up from germline, CDR1 is SGDLS and CDR2 is YYNGEE. The V and J ends lost 4 bases and 0 bases respectively, with 12 bases between them. The CDR3 loop spans 15 amino acids. The CDR3 sequence is CASSKGQYSTDTQYF. Written as DNA, the CDR3 is TGTGCCAGCAGCAAAGGACAATATAGCACAGATACGCAGTATTTT.

The chain links TRBV18 to TRBJ2-7; TRBD1 aligns across 7 bases. The CDR3 runs 14 residues. V was clipped by 3 bases and J by 3 bases; unmatched bases: 5. Germline CDR1 reads KGHSH; CDR2 reads LQKENI. The DNA for the CDR3 is TGTGCCAGCTCACCTGACAGGGCAAGCTACGAGCAGTACTTC. This gives the protein CASSPDRASYEQYF.

V gene TRBV6-5 combines with J gene TRBJ2-7; TRBD2 matches at 9 bases. The length of the CDR3 is 15 residues. V lost 2 bases to trimming and J lost 4 bases; unmatched junction nucleotides: 6. In germline, CDR1 is MNHEY, CDR2 SVGAGI. In DNA form, the CDR3 reads TGTGCCAGCAGTTACGGTCTAGCGGGGCAATACGAGCAGTACTTC. Translated, it gives CASSYGLAGQYEQYF.

This chain uses TRBV9 with TRBJ2-2, with 9 bases that match TRBD2. The CDR3 has 18 amino acids. Per the germline V gene, CDR1 is SGDLS and CDR2 is YYNGEE. After removal of 0 bases from V and 4 bases from J, the junction contained 10 bases not matched to a gene. The DNA of the CDR3 is TGTGCCAGCAGCGTAGGGGCTAGCGGGACCTCGGGCACCGGGGAGCTGTTTTTT. This encodes CASSVGASGTSGTGELFF.

The genes are TRBV6-6 and TRBJ1-5, with 9 bases that match TRBD1. CDR3 length: 16 amino acids. V shed 2 bases and J 5 bases; nucleotides not matched to a gene: 7. Germline V gene lookup returns CDR1 MNHNY and CDR2 SVGAGI (reference sequence). CDR3 residues: CASSYDPGQGYQPQHF. CDR3 sequence (DNA): TGTGCCAGCAGTTACGATCCGGGACAGGGCTATCAGCCCCAGCATTTT.

A few counts support this clone. This chain uses TRBV25-1 with TRBJ2-5; D possibly corresponds to TRBD2 (6 bases). This CDR3 spans 14 amino acids. Deletions cut 3 bases from V and 8 bases from J, with 16 bases between. Germline V gene lookup returns CDR1 MGHDK and CDR2 SYGVNS. As DNA, the CDR3 is TGTGCCAGCAGTGACCGTACGGGGGTCCCCACCCAGTACTTC. Its translation: CASSDRTGVPTQYF.

V and J are TRBV5-1 and TRBJ2-6; TRBD1 matches at 10 bases. Losses at the gene ends were 4 bases for V and 4 bases for J; bases not matched to a gene: 17. The germline CDR1 and CDR2 sequences are SGHRS and YFSETQ. The CDR3 extends over 20 amino acids. For the CDR3, the DNA is TGCGCCAGCAGCCTTTTCTTTACCGGGACAGGGGTTGGAGGGGCCAACGTCCTGACTTTC. Its protein product is CASSLFFTGTGVGGANVLTF.

The chain uses TRBV9 and TRBJ2-7; 7 bases are a match to TRBD1. The germline V gene encodes CDR1 SGDLS and CDR2 YYNGEE. The CDR3 is made up of 14 amino acids. With V trimmed by 4 bases and J by 1 base, 5 bases remained unmatched. In nucleotides, the CDR3 is TGTGCCAGCAGCTTCGGGACAGAGTCCTACGAGCAGTACTTC. Translated: CASSFGTESYEQYF.

This chain connects TRBV20-1 to TRBJ2-7, with D possibly TRBD2 on 5 matching bases. Germline lookup yields CDR1 DFQATT and CDR2 SNEGSKA (reference sequence). The CDR3 loop spans 11 amino acids. The CDR3 sequence: CSPSPGVGQYF. CDR3 in DNA: TGCAGCCCCTCCCCCGGGGTCGGGCAGTACTTC.

V gene TRBV7-2 combines with J gene TRBJ1-1, with 8 positions matching TRBD1. The CDR3 length is 15 residues. Germline values: CDR1 SGHTA, CDR2 FQGNSA. Trimming took 3 bases from V and 4 from J; bases not matched to a gene: 7. The CDR3 nucleotides read TGTGCCAGCAGCTTCACAGGGGGTGTTAGCACTGAAGCTTTCTTT. Translation gives CASSFTGGVSTEAFF. The complete variable domain, with remaining parts taken from reference TRBV7-2 and TRBJ1-1, reads GAGVSQSPSNKVTEKGKDVELRCDPISGHTALYWYRQSLGQGLEFLIYFQGNSAPDKSGLPSDRFSAERTGGSVSTLTIQRTQQEDSAVYLCASSFTGGVSTEAFFGQGTRLTVV.

This rearrangement joins TRBV28 to TRBJ2-3, with D tentatively TRBD2 (6 bases). The V and J ends lost 4 bases and 3 bases respectively, with 11 bases between them. Germline V gives CDR1 MDHEN, CDR2 SYDVKM. CDR3 length equals 14 residues. The CDR3 protein is CASSSAGLTDTQYF. The CDR3 region has the DNA TGTGCCAGCAGTTCCGCGGGGTTAACAGATACGCAGTATTTT.

The chain is built from TRBV7-2 and TRBJ2-3; 13 bases match TRBD2. Per the germline V gene, CDR1 is SGHTA and CDR2 is FQGNSA. The CDR3 runs to 16 residues. V trimming: 4 bases; J trimming: 2 bases; junction bases outside the gene matches: 3. This CDR3 reads CASSSGLAGVTDTQYF. The CDR3 coding sequence is TGTGCCAGCAGCTCCGGACTAGCGGGAGTCACAGATACGCAGTATTTT.

As regards this clone: This CDR3 is also generated by other DNA sequences in the sample. The chain is built from TRBV5-1 and TRBJ2-3; D not resolved. Looked up from germline, CDR1 is SGHRS and CDR2 is YFSETQ. Trimming removed 4 bases from V and 0 bases from J, with 12 bases in between. This CDR3 comprises 15 residues. The CDR3 loop reads CASSPQDSSTDTQYF. DNA of the CDR3: TGCGCCAGCAGCCCCCAGGATTCTAGCACAGATACGCAGTATTTT.

The V gene is TRBV2, the J gene TRBJ1-4; 9 bases line up with TRBD1. Losses at the gene ends were 5 bases for V and 7 bases for J; bases not matched to a gene: 5. This CDR3 has 14 amino acids. Per the germline V gene, CDR1 is SNHLY and CDR2 is FYNNEI. CDR3 residues: CASSRGQGSEKLFF. The CDR3 bases are TGTGCCAGCAGTAGGGGACAGGGTAGTGAAAAACTGTTTTTT.

The gene calls are TRBV20-1 and TRBJ1-5; D is perhaps TRBD1 (5 bases). Per the germline V gene, CDR1 is DFQATT and CDR2 is SNEGSKA (reference sequence). The CDR3 contains 16 residues. The V end was cut by 3 bases, the J end by 2 bases, with 17 bases between. For the CDR3, the DNA is TGCAGTGCTAGTGGGGAGGGGCGCTCGGGCAATCAGCCCCAGCATTTT. Encoded protein: CSASGEGRSGNQPQHF.

V gene TRBV7-9 combines with J gene TRBJ2-7; 10 bases line up with TRBD1. The CDR3 extends over 15 amino acids. The V and J ends lost 1 base and 4 bases, in that order; junction bases with no gene match: 4. The germline V gene encodes CDR1 SEHNR and CDR2 FQNEAQ (reference sequence). CDR3 DNA sequence: TGTGCCAGCAGCTTAGGGGACAGGGGAAGGTACGAGCAGTACTTC. It codes for CASSLGDRGRYEQYF.

This chain connects TRBV18 to TRBJ2-7, with no clear D. The CDR3 runs 13 residues. V shed 4 bases and J shed 2 bases, with 9 bases lying between them. Germline V gene sequence: CDR1 KGHSH, CDR2 LQKENI. The CDR3 spells CASSLETTYEQYF. DNA for the CDR3: TGTGCCAGCTCACTCGAAACTACCTACGAGCAGTACTTC.

This chain uses TRBV7-9 with TRBJ2-3; 7 nucleotides agree with TRBD1. Germline values: CDR1 SEHNR, CDR2 FQNEAQ (reference sequence). Trimming took 5 bases from V and 6 from J; bases not matched to a gene: 8. The CDR3 covers 14 residues. CDR3 sequence (DNA): TGTGCCAGCAGCCGCGACAGGGAGAGGGATACGCAGTATTTT. Translating gives CASSRDRERDTQYF.

The chain couples TRBV3-1 (or the pseudogene TRBV3-2) to TRBJ2-4, with 11 bases lining up with TRBD2. Losses at the gene ends were 4 bases for V and 9 bases for J; bases not matched to a gene: 11. CDR3 length equals 16 residues. Germline CDR1 LGHDT, CDR2 YNNKEL (reference sequence). The CDR3 reads CASSPGLAGAVGIQYF. The CDR3 nucleotides are TGTGCCAGCAGCCCCGGACTAGCGGGCGCGGTTGGCATTCAGTACTTC.

V and J are TRBV6-2 or TRBV6-3 and TRBJ2-7; 7 nucleotides line up with TRBD1. Germline-derived CDR1 and CDR2 are MNHEY and SVGEGT. The CDR3 consists of 15 residues. V dropped 5 bases and J dropped 2; count of bases not matched to a gene: 9. CDR3 region: CASSKRQGSTYEQYF. CDR3 in DNA: TGTGCCAGCAGTAAGAGACAGGGCAGTACCTACGAGCAGTACTTC.